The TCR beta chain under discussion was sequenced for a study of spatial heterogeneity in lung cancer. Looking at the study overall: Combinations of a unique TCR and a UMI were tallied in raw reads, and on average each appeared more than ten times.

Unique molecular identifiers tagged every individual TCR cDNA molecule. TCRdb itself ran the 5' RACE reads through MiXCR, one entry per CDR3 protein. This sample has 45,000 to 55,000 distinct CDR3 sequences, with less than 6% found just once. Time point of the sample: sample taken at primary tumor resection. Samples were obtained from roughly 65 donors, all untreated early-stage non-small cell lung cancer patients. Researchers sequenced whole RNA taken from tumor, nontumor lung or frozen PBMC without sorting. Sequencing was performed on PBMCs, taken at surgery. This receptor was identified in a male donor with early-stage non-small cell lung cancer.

The CDR3 loop reads CASQTGWTDTQYF. The CDR3 nucleotides are TGTGCCAGTCAAACAGGGTGGACAGATACGCAGTATTTT. The V call is TRBV19, the J call TRBJ2-3, with D perhaps TRBD1 (6 bases). V lost 8 bases and J 3 bases, leaving 12 bases between the germline ends. CDR1 is LNHDA, CDR2 SQIVND, per germline (reference sequence). This CDR3 comprises 13 residues.